These 20 T cell receptor beta chains were all obtained from the same sample, sequenced in a study of human T cells and chemical hapten exposure. Stated time point: patch test 3, about 24 weeks after DPC sensitization. Treatment described: therapeutic diphenylcyclopropenone sensitization with weekly scalp DPC. Via MiXCR, TCRdb re-called the RACE reads, giving one row per CDR3 protein. The repertoire includes just under 65,000 distinct CDR3 sequences, approximately 11% of them detected once, and about 2% sits in the top ten. The material sequenced was whole blood, taken in connection with sensitization to the hapten diphenylcyclopropenone (DPC). These receptors came from a woman younger than 45 with alopecia areata. Some clones in this sample may be carry-over from other donors' samples.

This clonotype has ten or more counts. CDR3 region: CASSGAGNTGELFF. The CDR3 DNA reads as TGTGCCAGCAGCGGAGCGGGGAACACCGGGGAGCTGTTTTTT. The chain has TRBV7-9 and TRBJ2-2, with D tentatively TRBD2 (6 bases). Trimming removed 5 bases from V and 1 base from J, with 8 bases in between. Germline CDR1 reads SEHNR; CDR2 reads FQNEAQ (reference sequence). The CDR3 has 14 residues.

The V call is TRBV28, the J call TRBJ2-2; 8 bases line up with TRBD1. J gave up 4 bases and V 3 bases, and 10 bases lay outside the gene matches. This CDR3 comprises 17 residues. CDR1 and CDR2 (germline): MDHEN, SYDVKM. This chain's CDR3 is CASSFLGQGATTGELFF. DNA for the CDR3: TGTGCCAGCAGTTTTTTAGGGCAGGGGGCGACCACCGGGGAGCTGTTTTTT.

V is TRBV27 and J is TRBJ2-7; 7 bases are shared with TRBD2. V lost 6 bases to trimming and J lost 0 bases; unmatched junction nucleotides: 2. CDR1 MNHEY and CDR2 SMNVEV come from the germline V gene (reference sequence). CDR3 length equals 13 residues. CDR3 residues: CASSRTSSYEQYF. The CDR3 nucleotides are TGTGCCAGCAGCAGGACTAGCTCCTACGAGCAGTACTTC.

The table lists this clonotype with a few counts. The rearrangement uses TRBV28 and TRBJ1-3; TRBD1 might be the D (6 bases). V was cut by 6 bases and J by 7 bases, with 19 bases left in between. The CDR3 totals 15 residues. Per germline, CDR1 MDHEN and CDR2 SYDVKM. The CDR3 region has the DNA TGTGCCAGCAGCGGGTCAAACAGGGCGTGGAACACCATATATTTT. Translating gives CASSGSNRAWNTIYF.

The chain uses TRBV29-1 and TRBJ2-7; 12 nucleotides match TRBD2. CDR1 SQVTM and CDR2 ANQGSEA come from the germline V gene. With V trimmed by 6 bases and J by 2 bases, 2 bases remained unmatched. The length of the CDR3 is 13 residues. The CDR3 sequence: CSVRLAGAYEQYF. CDR3 sequence (DNA): TGCAGCGTGCGACTAGCGGGGGCCTACGAGCAGTACTTC.

The DNA of the CDR3 is TGCGCCAGCAGCCCCCGGACTAGCCCTAACCCAGATACGCAGTATTTT. Translated, it gives CASSPRTSPNPDTQYF. The chain combines TRBV5-1 with TRBJ2-3; 8 bases fit TRBD2. Germline trimming cut 4 bases from V and 4 bases from J; bases unmatched to any gene: 11. Germline V gives CDR1 SGHRS, CDR2 YFSETQ. The CDR3 is 16 amino acids.

J is TRBJ1-2 and V is TRBV6-5, with D maybe TRBD1 (6 bases). V was clipped by 5 bases and J by 4 bases, with 17 bases between them. Germline values: CDR1 MNHEY, CDR2 SVGAGI. This CDR3 has 15 residues. The CDR3 bases are TGTGCCAGCAGTCGCCCGAGTCAGGGGTTCTATGGCTACACCTTC. It encodes CASSRPSQGFYGYTF.

This clonotype showed up just a few times. CDR3 sequence (DNA): TGTGCCAGCAGTTACGGGGTTTTGGCGTCGGATTCACCCCTCCACTTT. The encoded protein is CASSYGVLASDSPLHF. V usage is TRBV6-5 and J usage is TRBJ1-6; D is undetermined. Germline V gene data show CDR1 as MNHEY and CDR2 as SVGAGI. The CDR3 extends over 16 amino acids. With 2 bases removed from V and 8 bases from J, the gap between germline ends came to 16 bases.

This CDR3 reads CSVAVANTGELFF. The CDR3 DNA reads TGCAGCGTTGCTGTGGCGAACACCGGGGAGCTGTTTTTT. The chain is built from TRBV29-1 and TRBJ2-2; no clear D. Trimming took 4 bases from V and 0 from J, leaving 6 bases between them. This CDR3 has 13 amino acids. CDR1 and CDR2 (germline): SQVTM, ANQGSEA.

This chain uses TRBV29-1 with TRBJ1-1; 8 nucleotides match TRBD1. With V trimmed by 6 bases and J by 1 base, 4 bases remained unmatched. CDR1 SQVTM and CDR2 ANQGSEA come from the germline V gene. The CDR3 runs 13 residues. CDR3 in amino acids: CSVRGQENTEAFF. The DNA of the CDR3 is TGCAGCGTCCGGGGACAGGAGAACACTGAAGCTTTCTTT.

The chain uses TRBV10-3 and TRBJ2-5; D uncertain. Germline lookup yields CDR1 ENHRY and CDR2 SYGVKD. The CDR3 spans 12 residues. Trimming cost V 4 bases and J 5 bases, with 8 bases left between them. This CDR3 reads CAISASDETQYF. The CDR3 bases are TGTGCCATCAGTGCAAGCGACGAGACCCAGTACTTC.

At least ten counts were recorded for this clonotype. The chain is built from TRBV28 and TRBJ2-5; the D gene is possibly TRBD2 (6 bases). The V and J ends lost 3 bases and 7 bases respectively, with 12 bases between them. In germline, CDR1 is MDHEN, CDR2 SYDVKM. The CDR3 has 13 residues. The CDR3 nucleotides are TGTGCCAGCAGTTTCCGCCTGGGGGGGACCCAGTACTTC. Its protein is CASSFRLGGTQYF.

Only a few counts were recorded for this clonotype. The chain joins TRBV7-9 to TRBJ1-3; 8 nucleotides line up with TRBD1. The germline gives CDR1 SEHNR, CDR2 FQNEAQ (reference sequence). V dropped 3 bases and J dropped 5; count of bases not matched to a gene: 6. This CDR3 contains 15 residues. The CDR3 protein is CASSLGQGARNTIYF. The CDR3 nucleotides are TGTGCCAGCAGCTTGGGCCAGGGGGCTCGAAACACCATATATTTT.

A few counts support this clonotype. This sequence joins TRBV28 and TRBJ1-2; D is uncertain. CDR1 is MDHEN, CDR2 SYDVKM, per germline. The ends were cut back, 3 bases at V and 0 bases at J, with 8 bases in the middle. The CDR3 extends over 14 amino acids. The CDR3: CASSLGRSNYGYTF. CDR3 sequence (DNA): TGTGCCAGCAGTTTGGGCAGGTCTAACTATGGCTACACCTTC.

This chain joins TRBV25-1 and TRBJ2-3; no clear D. The CDR3 is 13 amino acids. The germline gives CDR1 MGHDK, CDR2 SYGVNS. V lost 1 base to trimming and J lost 6 bases, with 8 bases between them. CDR3: CASSEFGFDTQYF. CDR3 in DNA: TGTGCCAGCAGTGAATTCGGGTTTGATACGCAGTATTTT.

J is TRBJ2-5 and V is TRBV7-3; 7 nucleotides align to TRBD1. The CDR3 loop spans 14 amino acids. The germline V gene encodes CDR1 SGHTA and CDR2 FQGTGA. V trimming: 5 bases; J trimming: 1 base; junction bases outside the gene matches: 4. The CDR3 DNA follows: TGTGCCAGCAGCCCGACAGGGCTCCAAGAGACCCAGTACTTC. Residues: CASSPTGLQETQYF. Combining the CDR3 with reference TRBV7-3 and TRBJ2-5 gives the whole variable domain GAGVSQTPSNKVTEKGKYVELRCDPISGHTALYWYRQSLGQGPEFLIYFQGTGAADDSGLPNDRFFAVRPEGSVSTLKIQRTERGDSAVYLCASSPTGLQETQYFGPGTRLLVL.

This clonotype was seen at least ten times. The chain employs TRBV6-2 or TRBV6-3 and TRBJ2-7; D is uncertain. This CDR3 contains 14 residues. The V and J ends lost 6 bases and 3 bases respectively, with 15 bases between them. Germline V gene sequence: CDR1 MNHEY, CDR2 SVGEGT. This CDR3 is CASSQARQNYEQYF. The CDR3 region has the DNA TGTGCCAGCAGCCAAGCCAGGCAAAACTACGAGCAGTACTTC.

Many counts were recorded for this clonotype. The chain combines TRBV5-1 with TRBJ2-3, with 8 bases identical to TRBD2. The CDR3 extends over 16 amino acids. V trimming: 2 bases; J trimming: 3 bases; junction bases outside the gene matches: 8. In germline, CDR1 is SGHRS, CDR2 YFSETQ. CDR3 sequence: CASSFGTSGATDTQYF. CDR3 DNA: TGCGCCAGCAGCTTCGGGACTAGTGGAGCGACAGATACGCAGTATTTT. Variable domain in full (rest from reference TRBV5-1 and TRBJ2-3): KAGVTQTPRYLIKTRGQQVTLSCSPISGHRSVSWYQQTPGQGLQFLFEYFSETQRNKGNFPGRFSGRQFSNSRSEMNVSTLELGDSALYLCASSFGTSGATDTQYFGPGTRLTVL.

This chain joins TRBV28 and TRBJ1-2; unclear D gene. The CDR3 is made up of 13 amino acids. Germline V gene lookup returns CDR1 MDHEN and CDR2 SYDVKM. The V gene lost 8 bases and the J gene lost 8 bases, with 18 bases spanning the gap. The CDR3 DNA is TGTGCCAGCGGACCCATTGGGCTTCGAGGCTACACCTTC. Its protein product is CASGPIGLRGYTF.

This clonotype occurred a few times. The gene calls are TRBV3-1 and TRBJ1-1, with D tentatively TRBD1 (6 bases). Germline CDR1 LGHDT, CDR2 YNNKEL (reference sequence). Trimming removed 2 bases at V and 5 bases at J, with 15 bases between. This CDR3 is 15 amino acids long. CDR3 nucleotide sequence: TGTGCCAGCAGCCAATACAAAGGGGGAGGGACTGAAGCTTTCTTT. Its protein is CASSQYKGGGTEAFF.